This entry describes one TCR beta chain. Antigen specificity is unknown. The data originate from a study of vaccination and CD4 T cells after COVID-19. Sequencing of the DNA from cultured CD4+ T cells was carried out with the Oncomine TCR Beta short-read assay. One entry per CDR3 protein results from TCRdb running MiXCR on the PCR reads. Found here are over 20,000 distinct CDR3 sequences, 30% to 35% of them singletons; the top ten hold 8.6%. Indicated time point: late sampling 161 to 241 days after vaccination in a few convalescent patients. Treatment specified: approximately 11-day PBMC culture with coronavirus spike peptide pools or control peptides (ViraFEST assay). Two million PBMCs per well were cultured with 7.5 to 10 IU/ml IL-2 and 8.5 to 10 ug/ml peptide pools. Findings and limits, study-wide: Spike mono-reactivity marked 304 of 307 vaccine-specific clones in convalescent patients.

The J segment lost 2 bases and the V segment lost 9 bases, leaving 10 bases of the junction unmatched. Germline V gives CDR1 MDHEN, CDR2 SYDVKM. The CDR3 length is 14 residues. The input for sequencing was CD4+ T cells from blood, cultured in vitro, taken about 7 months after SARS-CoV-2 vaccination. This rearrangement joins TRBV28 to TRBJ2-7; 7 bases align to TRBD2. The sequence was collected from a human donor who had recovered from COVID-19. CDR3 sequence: CARLGQGLPYEQYF. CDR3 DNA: TGTGCCAGGTTGGGCCAGGGACTACCCTACGAGCAGTACTTC. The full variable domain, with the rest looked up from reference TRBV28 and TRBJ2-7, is DVKVTQSSRYLVKRTGEKVFLECVQDMDHENMFWYRQDPGLGLRLIYFSYDVKMKEKGDIPEGYSVSREKKERFSLILESASTNQTSMYLCARLGQGLPYEQYFGPGTRLTVT.